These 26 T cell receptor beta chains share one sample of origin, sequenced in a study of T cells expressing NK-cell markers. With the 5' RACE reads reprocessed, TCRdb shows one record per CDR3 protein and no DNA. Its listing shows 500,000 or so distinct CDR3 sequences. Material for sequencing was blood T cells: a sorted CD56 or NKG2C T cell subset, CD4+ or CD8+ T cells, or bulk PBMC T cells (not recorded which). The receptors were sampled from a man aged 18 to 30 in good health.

CDR3 in amino acids: CASSQAETRSTDTQYF. The J gene is TRBJ2-3, the V gene TRBV14. The CDR3 sequence is 16 residues long. Germline V CDR1 and CDR2: SGHDN, FVKESK.

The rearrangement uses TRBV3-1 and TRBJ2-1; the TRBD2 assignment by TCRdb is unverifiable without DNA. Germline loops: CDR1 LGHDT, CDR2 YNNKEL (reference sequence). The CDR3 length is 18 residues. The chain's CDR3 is CASSQDRTSGRERNEQFF.

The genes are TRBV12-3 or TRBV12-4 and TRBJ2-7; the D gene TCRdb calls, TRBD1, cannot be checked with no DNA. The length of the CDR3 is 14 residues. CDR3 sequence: CASSLGDGLYEQYF.

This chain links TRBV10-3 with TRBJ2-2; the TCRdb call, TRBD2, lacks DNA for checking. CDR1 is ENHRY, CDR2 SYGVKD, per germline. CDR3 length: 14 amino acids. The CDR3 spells CAISHGSDTGELFF.

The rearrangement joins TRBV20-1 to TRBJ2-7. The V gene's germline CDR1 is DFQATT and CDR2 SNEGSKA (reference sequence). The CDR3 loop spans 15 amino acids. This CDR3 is CSFIPTTRSSYEQYF.

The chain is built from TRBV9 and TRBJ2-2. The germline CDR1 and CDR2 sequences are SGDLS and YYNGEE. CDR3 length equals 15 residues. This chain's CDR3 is CASSADPSGAGELFF.

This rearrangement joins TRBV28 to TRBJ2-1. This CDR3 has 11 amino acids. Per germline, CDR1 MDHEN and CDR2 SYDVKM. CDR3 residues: CASTAGRKEFF.

CDR3: CASSLWAGGGSYEQYF. The chain has TRBV28 and TRBJ2-7; absent DNA, TCRdb's TRBD1 call cannot be checked. The CDR3 is 16 amino acids. Germline V gene sequence: CDR1 MDHEN, CDR2 SYDVKM.

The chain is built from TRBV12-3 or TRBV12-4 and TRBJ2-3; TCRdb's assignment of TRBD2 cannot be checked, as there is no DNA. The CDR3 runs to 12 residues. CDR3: CASRRAADTQYF.

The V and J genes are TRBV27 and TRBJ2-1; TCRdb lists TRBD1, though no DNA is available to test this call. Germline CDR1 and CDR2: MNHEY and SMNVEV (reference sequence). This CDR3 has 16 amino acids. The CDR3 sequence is CASRPLIAPSNNEQFF.

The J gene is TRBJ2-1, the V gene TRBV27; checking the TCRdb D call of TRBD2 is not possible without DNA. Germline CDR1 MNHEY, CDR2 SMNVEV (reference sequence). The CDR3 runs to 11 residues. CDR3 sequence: CASSRGSEQFF.

The CDR3 reads CASSFVPPRQTSGSRAGELFF. The chain links TRBV28 to TRBJ2-2; without DNA, the TCRdb call of TRBD2 cannot be checked. This CDR3 has 21 residues. Germline assignment: CDR1 MDHEN and CDR2 SYDVKM.

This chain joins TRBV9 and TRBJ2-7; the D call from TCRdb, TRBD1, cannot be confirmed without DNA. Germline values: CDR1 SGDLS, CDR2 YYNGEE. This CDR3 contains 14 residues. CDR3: CASSVSGTAYEQYF. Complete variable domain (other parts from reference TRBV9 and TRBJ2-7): DSGVTQTPKHLITATGQRVTLRCSPRSGDLSVYWYQQSLDQGLQFLIQYYNGEERAKGNILERFSAQQFPDLHSELNLSSLELGDSALYFCASSVSGTAYEQYFGPGTRLTVT.

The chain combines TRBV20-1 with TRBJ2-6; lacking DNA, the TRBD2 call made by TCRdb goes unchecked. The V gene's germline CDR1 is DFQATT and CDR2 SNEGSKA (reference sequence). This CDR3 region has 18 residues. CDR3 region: CSARDPAGNLAGANVLTF.

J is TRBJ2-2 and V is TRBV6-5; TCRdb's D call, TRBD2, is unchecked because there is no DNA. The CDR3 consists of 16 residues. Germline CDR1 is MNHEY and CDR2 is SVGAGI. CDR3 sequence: CASSRELAVNTGELFF.

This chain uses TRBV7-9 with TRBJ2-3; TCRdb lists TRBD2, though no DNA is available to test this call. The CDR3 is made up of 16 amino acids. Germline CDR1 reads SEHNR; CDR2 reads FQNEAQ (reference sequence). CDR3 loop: CASSLRTSGRASTQYF.

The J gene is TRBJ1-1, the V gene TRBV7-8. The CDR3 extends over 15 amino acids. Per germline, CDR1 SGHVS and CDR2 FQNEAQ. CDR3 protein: CASSLSGEYNTEAFF.

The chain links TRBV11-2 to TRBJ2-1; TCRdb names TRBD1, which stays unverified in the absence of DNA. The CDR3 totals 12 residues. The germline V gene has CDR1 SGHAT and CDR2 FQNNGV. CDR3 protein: CASRDRIHEQFF.

The CDR3 sequence: CASSSPRGSSEQFF. The chain couples TRBV27 to TRBJ2-1; TCRdb outputs TRBD2, but without DNA this stays unchecked. The CDR3 sequence is 14 residues long. CDR1 and CDR2 from the germline V gene are MNHEY and SMNVEV (reference sequence).

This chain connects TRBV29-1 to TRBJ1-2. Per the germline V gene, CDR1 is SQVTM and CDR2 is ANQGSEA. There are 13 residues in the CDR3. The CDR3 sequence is CSVEQSYTSGYTF.

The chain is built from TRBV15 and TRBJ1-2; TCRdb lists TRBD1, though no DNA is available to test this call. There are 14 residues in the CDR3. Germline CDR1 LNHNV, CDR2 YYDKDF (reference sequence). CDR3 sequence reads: CATSRVRGDHGYTF.

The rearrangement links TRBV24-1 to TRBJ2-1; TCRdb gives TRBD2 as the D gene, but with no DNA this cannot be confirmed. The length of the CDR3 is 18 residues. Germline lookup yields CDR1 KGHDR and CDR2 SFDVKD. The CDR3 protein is CATSDPQPGTNSYNEQFF.

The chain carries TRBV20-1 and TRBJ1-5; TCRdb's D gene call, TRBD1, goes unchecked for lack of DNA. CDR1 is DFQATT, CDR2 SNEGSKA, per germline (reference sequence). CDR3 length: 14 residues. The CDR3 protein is CSARDHRVPQPQHF.

This chain's CDR3 is CASSLSLPSGSYDTQYF. The chain recombines TRBV5-6 with TRBJ2-3; without DNA, the TCRdb call of TRBD2 cannot be checked. The CDR3 contains 17 residues. Germline lookup yields CDR1 SGHDT and CDR2 YYEEEE.

This CDR3 reads CASSKERGQGSYNEQFF. The gene calls are TRBV21-1 and TRBJ2-1; lacking DNA, the TRBD1 call made by TCRdb goes unchecked. TRBV21-1 is flagged as a pseudogene. The CDR3 consists of 17 residues.

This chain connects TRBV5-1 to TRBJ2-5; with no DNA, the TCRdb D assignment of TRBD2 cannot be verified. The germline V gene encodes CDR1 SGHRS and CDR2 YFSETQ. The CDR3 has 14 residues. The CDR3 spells CASSLEVGAETQYF.